These T cell receptor beta chains were read from a single sample in a study of identical twins. TCRdb re-called the 5' RACE reads with MiXCR, one entry per CDR3 protein. Among 450,000 or so distinct CDR3 sequences, 14% were seen once, and the ten largest hold about 0.52%. Another study also made use of these data, one on yellow fever vaccine responses in identical twins.

Sequenced: CD4+ T cells sorted from blood. These TCRs come from a young woman in good health. Each CDR3 is given with its conserved first and last residue. Fields, in order: D gene, clone size, J gene, V gene, CDR3 DNA, CDR3 protein. D genes are given only for firm matches. Expanded clones are given a class, and other clones once, few, many or no size at all.

.	.	TRBJ2-1	TRBV4-3	TGCGCCAGCAGCCAGGATACAGGGAACTCCTACAATGAGCAGTTCTTC	CASSQDTGNSYNEQFF
.	few	TRBJ2-1	TRBV20-1	TGCAGTGCTAGAGAAAAAGCACAGGGCAATGAGCAGTTCTTC	CSAREKAQGNEQFF
TRBD1	few	TRBJ1-2	TRBV7-9	TGTGCCAGCAGCTCCCCAGGGGGGCAGGCTCATGGCTACACCTTC	CASSSPGGQAHGYTF
.	few	TRBJ2-7	TRBV7-9	TGTGCCAGCAGCGCTACCGATTCCTGGACAAGTAACTTC	CASSATDSWTSNF
TRBD1	many	TRBJ2-1	TRBV10-3	TGTGCCACCGCAGGACAGGTACCCTACAATGAGCAGTTCTTC	CATAGQVPYNEQFF
.	.	TRBJ2-3	TRBV29-1	TGCAGTTCAGGGTCCGATACGCAGTATTTT	CSSGSDTQYF
TRBD2	.	TRBJ2-1	TRBV3-1	TGTGCCAGCAGCCAAGAATTCCTAGCGGGAGTATCAAATGAGCAGTTCTTC	CASSQEFLAGVSNEQFF
.	few	TRBJ1-4	TRBV20-1	TGCAGTGCTAGAGATCCTCACGGATTTCTTGAAAAACTGTTTTTT	CSARDPHGFLEKLFF
.	.	TRBJ2-1	TRBV28	TGTGCCAGCAGCCCTAGGTGGGCGGGGAATTCCTACAATGAGCAGTTCTTC	CASSPRWAGNSYNEQFF
TRBD1	.	TRBJ2-2	TRBV4-1	TGCGCCAGCAGCCAACCAGGGGGAAGGGCCGGGGAGCTGTTTTTT	CASSQPGGRAGELFF
.	.	TRBJ2-1	TRBV6-5	TGTGCCAGCAGTTACGACGTCGCGGGCCCTGACAATGAGCAGTTCTTC	CASSYDVAGPDNEQFF
.	.	TRBJ2-7	TRBV6-5	TGTGCCAGCAGTTTCCTAGGGGAATGGGGCTACGAGCAGTACTTC	CASSFLGEWGYEQYF
.	.	TRBJ2-4	TRBV21-1	TGTGCCAGCAGCAAAGCGCTTCTGGGCCCACAGCGGTACTTC	CASSKALLGPQRYF
TRBD1	few	TRBJ2-3	TRBV29-1	TGCAGCGCTACGGACCACGGGACAGGGGTCACAGATACGCAGTATTTT	CSATDHGTGVTDTQYF
TRBD1	few	TRBJ2-5	TRBV9	TGTGCCAGCAGCCCCCGACAGGGGTTGATGGAGACCCAGTACTTC	CASSPRQGLMETQYF
.	few	TRBJ2-3	TRBV27	TGTGCCAGCAGCCAGGCCCCGGGTTGGTCAGATACGCAGTATTTT	CASSQAPGWSDTQYF
TRBD2	.	TRBJ2-1	TRBV6-2/TRBV6-3	TGTGCCAGCAGTATATTTGGAGCGGGAGGGCCTGACAATGAGCAGTTCTTC	CASSIFGAGGPDNEQFF
TRBD2	many	TRBJ2-3	TRBV4-2	TGTGCCAGCAGCCAAGATACGCTAGCGGGGGGTTCAGATACGCAGTATTTT	CASSQDTLAGGSDTQYF
.	.	TRBJ2-5	TRBV5-1	TGCGCCAGCAGCCTGATTCCTACAGTTGGGGAGACCCAGTACTTC	CASSLIPTVGETQYF
.	few	TRBJ1-1	TRBV15	TGTGCCACCAGCAGAGACGGTACAGGGAACACTGAAGCTTTCTTT	CATSRDGTGNTEAFF
.	few	TRBJ2-5	TRBV7-3	TGTGCCAGCAGTCAAAGCCATAAAGAGACCCAGTACTTC	CASSQSHKETQYF
.	many	TRBJ2-7	TRBV7-2	TGTGCCAGCAGCTTTTCAGGGTCCTACGAGCAGTACTTC	CASSFSGSYEQYF
TRBD1	few	TRBJ1-5	TRBV7-2	TGTGCCAGCAGCCCGGGGGACAGGGAGAATCAGCCCCAGCATTTT	CASSPGDRENQPQHF
.	many	TRBJ2-4	TRBV12-3/TRBV12-4	TGTGCCAGCAGATCCGAGGCGGTAGCCAAAAACATTCAGTACTTC	CASRSEAVAKNIQYF
TRBD2	few	TRBJ2-1	TRBV12-3/TRBV12-4	TGTGCCAGCAGCCAAGGGACTAGCGGCCACAATGAGCAGTTCTTC	CASSQGTSGHNEQFF
TRBD2	.	TRBJ2-3	TRBV5-6	TGTGCCAGCAGCTCCTACGGACTAGTGTCCGATACGCAGTATTTT	CASSSYGLVSDTQYF
.	few	TRBJ2-3	TRBV20-1	TGCAGTGCTAGAGATGGTAGGAGGGTAACAGATACGCAGTATTTT	CSARDGRRVTDTQYF
TRBD2	.	TRBJ2-3	TRBV29-1	TGCAGCGTTGCCCGGGGGGTTCATCGAACAGATACGCAGTATTTT	CSVARGVHRTDTQYF
.	many	TRBJ2-3	TRBV3-1	TGTGCCAGCAGCCTCGCGGGGAACCCAGATACGCAGTATTTT	CASSLAGNPDTQYF
.	.	TRBJ2-2	TRBV10-1	TGCGCCAGCCCAGCGGGCCGCCAGGGCGGGGAGCTGTTTTTT	CASPAGRQGGELFF
.	many	TRBJ2-5	TRBV28	TGTGCCAGCAGTTTAAGCGGGCAAGAGACCCAGTACTTC	CASSLSGQETQYF
.	.	TRBJ1-5	TRBV24-1	TGTGCCACCAGTGGCGGGGGCAATCAGCCCCAGCATTTT	CATSGGGNQPQHF
.	many	TRBJ1-1	TRBV5-1	TGCGCCAGCAGCTTCCTGAACACTGAAGCTTTCTTT	CASSFLNTEAFF
TRBD1	.	TRBJ2-1	TRBV11-3	TGTGCCAGCAAGGAGAGACAGGGTAATGAGCAGTTCTTC	CASKERQGNEQFF
TRBD2	.	TRBJ2-5	TRBV12-3/TRBV12-4	TGTGCCAGCAGTTTACTTTCTAGCGGGACTTACGGGCACTTC	CASSLLSSGTYGHF
.	.	TRBJ2-3	TRBV18	TGTGCCAGCTCACCAAGGGACAGGGGATGGAAAGCGGGAGGTAGTCAAGATACGCAGTATTTT	CASSPRDRGWKAGGSQDTQYF
.	.	TRBJ2-7	TRBV29-1	TGCAGCGCTGGACAGAGCTACGAGCAGTACTTC	CSAGQSYEQYF
.	few	TRBJ2-5	TRBV28	TGTGCCAGCAGTTTAGAGATTCAAGAGACCCAGTACTTC	CASSLEIQETQYF
TRBD2	few	TRBJ2-3	TRBV4-1	TGCGCCAGCAGCCAAGGACTAGCGGGAGGTGCCACAGATACGCAGTATTTT	CASSQGLAGGATDTQYF
TRBD1	few	TRBJ2-2	TRBV6-5	TGTGCCAGCAGTTACGAAGGGGGCCGGAACACCGGGGAGCTGTTTTTT	CASSYEGGRNTGELFF
TRBD1	few	TRBJ1-6	TRBV20-1	TGCAGTGCCTTCCTGACAGGGGTTAATTCACCCCTCCACTTT	CSAFLTGVNSPLHF
TRBD2	.	TRBJ2-5	TRBV5-1	TGCGCCAGCAGCTCCGTTACTAGCGGAGAGACCCAGTACTTC	CASSSVTSGETQYF
.	few	TRBJ2-6	TRBV12-3/TRBV12-4	TGTGCCAGCCTGAGGCGGGAGGCCAACGTCCTGACTTTC	CASLRREANVLTF
.	few	TRBJ2-7	TRBV12-3/TRBV12-4	TGTGCCAGCAGCTGGCGGGAAGGCTACGAGCAGTACTTC	CASSWREGYEQYF
TRBD1	few	TRBJ1-6	TRBV18	TGTGCCAGCTCCCCGGACAGGGTTTATTCACCCCTCCACTTT	CASSPDRVYSPLHF
.	.	TRBJ2-2	TRBV7-9	TGTGCCAGCAGCTTAGTCCGGGGGATGAACACCGGGGAGCTGTTTTTT	CASSLVRGMNTGELFF
.	.	TRBJ2-1	TRBV6-2/TRBV6-3	TGTGCCAGCAGTACCTCCGGGACGCCCTTTCCCAAAGAGTTCTTC	CASSTSGTPFPKEFF
.	many	TRBJ1-2	TRBV3-1	TGTGCCAGCAGCCAAGTATCACCGAACTATGGCTACACCTTC	CASSQVSPNYGYTF
.	.	TRBJ2-1	TRBV7-9	TGTGCCAGCAGAACCAACCAGGCCGGTGAGCAGTTCTTC	CASRTNQAGEQFF
.	many	TRBJ2-5	TRBV5-1	TGCGCCAGCACCCACACTATCACGGAGACCCAGTACTTC	CASTHTITETQYF
TRBD1	.	TRBJ2-7	TRBV12-3/TRBV12-4	TGTGCCTGCAGTTCCTCTAAGGGGGCGCGATCCCTTGACGAGCAGTACTTC	CACSSSKGARSLDEQYF